The present entry profiles one TCR beta chain with its context. This entry comes from a study of blood T cell repertoires in COVID-19. With 2 bases removed from V and 2 bases from J, the gap between germline ends came to 5 bases. This CDR3 contains 14 residues. In germline, CDR1 is SGDLS, CDR2 YYNGEE. The table came from immunoSEQ multiplex PCR; TCRdb's copy has only in-frame clones and leaves some out. Seen here are around 200,000 clones, 86% observed once, and the top ten hold approximately 5%. The receptor was isolated from a man aged 40-49 years with acute COVID-19. The chain couples TRBV9 to TRBJ1-6; D not resolved. Sequenced sample: PBMCs or T cells enriched from blood (not recorded which). CDR3 nucleotides: TGTGCCAGCAGCGTTGACACCTATAATTCACCCCTCCACTTT. This translates into CASSVDTYNSPLHF.